Given below is one T cell receptor (beta chain) in context. What antigen it recognizes has not been identified. Nothing much larger sits one base from this clone, and base qualities are not available. The sample originates from a study of cytomegalovirus exposure and HLA in healthy donors (dated by TCRdb to about 2017). Turning to the overall study: An earlier analysis of some 500 of the donors reported roughly 270 Gb of sequence data and 120 million or so unique TCR beta sequences from 150 million to 200 million T cells. Of the approximately 370 genotyped donors, 70% to 90% were placed in the genetic ancestry cluster associated with self-reported Caucasian donors. On average, around 200,000 unique TCR beta nucleotide sequences were sequenced per donor among roughly 430 genotyped donors of the cohort, with 15% to 20% of those sequences being non-productive. About 320 gigabases of sequencing data and tens of millions of unique TCR sequences were included in an early release covering about 700 HLA-typed donors. High-throughput TCR immunosequencing, statistical association of individual TCRs with disease status, and machine learning were combined to predict cytomegalovirus infection status. Because of strong linkage in the cohort, five DR-DQ haplotypes were treated as single units for association and clustering. A separate validation cohort of 90 to 150 different subjects was used in addition to the roughly 670-subject first cohort. Rather than drawing on any new phenotypic data, the later analysis identified candidate immune exposures from TCR beta sequences and the way those sequences occurred across donors. The study was designed to test whether signatures of past pathogen exposure could be identified by cataloging public T cell receptors. An earlier analysis of several hundred of the donors applied high-throughput TCR beta sequencing to assess whether each TCR beta V gene segment acted as functional or pseudogenic. Typing coverage differed by locus: A, B, C, DRB1 and DQB1 were typed in about 620-640 donors, DQA1 in about 500, DPA1 in around 580, and DPB1 in 400 to 480. Every repertoire in the discovery cohort had been generated on one and the same sequencing platform. To study patterns of TCR occurrence, a later analysis re-analyzed previously published TCR beta repertoires from 650 to 750 donors and added high-resolution HLA genotyping. Both class I and class II loci were covered by HLA typing, at four-digit resolution. Donor age, sex, ethnicity and CMV serostatus were compiled alongside the repertoire data. Using immunosequencing, the study profiled T cell repertoires from fewer than 850 subjects and related those repertoires to cytomegalovirus serostatus. A later genetic analysis used genome-wide SNP genotypes for about three fifths of the roughly 700 donors, treating that subset as a discovery cohort. Findings and caveats that apply to the study as a whole: When HLA alleles, especially DR and DQ, strongly co-occurred, TCR associations were difficult to assign to individual alleles. Broadly in line with IMGT annotations, most TCR beta V segments showed up in productive rearrangements about 87% or about 30% of the time in an earlier analysis of 587 of the donors. According to a later analysis, parvovirus B19, influenza, CMV and Epstein-Barr virus appeared linked to several top co-occurrence clusters. At a false discovery rate of 0.05, a later analysis linked fewer than 20,000 TCR beta sequences to specific HLA alleles. In vitro tests confirmed that a few of the cytomegalovirus-associated TCR beta chains recognize cytomegalovirus antigens. The 87-base-pair reads could not distinguish some IMGT-functional V segments, including TRBV6-2 and TRBV6-3, so those segments were excluded. A further reported finding was that TCR beta sequences accurately predicted the HLA-A and HLA-B alleles for most subjects in the first cohort. In both the original and validation cohorts, the classifier was reported to diagnose cytomegalovirus status with high specificity and sensitivity. An association between a missense DCLRE1C variant and V-gene and J-gene trimming of TCR beta chains was found in a later genetic analysis and replicated in an independent cohort. The study gave a list of around 170 TCR beta chains associated with cytomegalovirus. Linkage disequilibrium might explain the correlated functional status among segregating V segments, but an unknown experimental factor could not be excluded. Compared with equally common non-associated chains, HLA-associated TCR beta chains in a later analysis were more clonally expanded and had lower generation probabilities. A later analysis found that most CMV-associated TCR beta chains appeared HLA-restricted, with HLA associations seemingly driven largely by CMV exposure. A cluster of highly shared sequence variants was judged likely to represent a technical artifact of the sequencing pipeline. It was suggested by the authors that the approach could potentially be generalized to other disease states and immunological phenotypes. Only TCR beta chains were sequenced in this cohort, and the absence of alpha or paired-chain data limited detectable features. Seventeen rarely observed V segments, including chromosome 9 orphons, were excluded from the earlier analysis of about 500 of the donors because counts were too low. According to a later genetic analysis, donors in an Asian-associated ancestry cluster had fewer N-insertions in productive TCRs than the approximately 670-donor mean. Sequencing depth was assumed to be roughly uniform across donors in the presence/absence analyses, though that assumption may not hold. Because HLA typing was unavailable for some donors at each locus, only the typed subset was used in association tests. A later analysis found that TCR association rates varied across HLA loci, with DRB1 alleles showing the most associated TCRs and HLA-C alleles the fewest. Most TCR sequences were observed very rarely across donors, whereas some public TCRs were present in many individuals. Immune exposure information for the cohort was limited to CMV serostatus.

Library creation used the immunoSEQ multiplex PCR assay. The multiplex PCR relied on a mix of 60 forward primers for TCR Vbeta segments and 13 reverse primers for TCR Jbeta segments. A multiplex PCR assay on genomic DNA amplified the CDR3 region of rearranged TCR beta genes. The amplified TCR beta libraries were sequenced on the Illumina HiSeq System as 87-base-pair reads. On the study's bioinformatics: In a later analysis, some 80 million unique TCR beta chains were counted across the roughly 670 repertoires, and roughly 11 million of these chains were shared by at least two donors. Raw reads were error-corrected and collapsed into unique sequences with a nearest-neighbor algorithm that merged closely related sequences to remove PCR and sequencing errors. CDR3 sequences were aligned to IMGT reference sequences to assign V, D and J gene segments. For a sequence to be retained, at least a six-nucleotide match to both a V gene segment and a J gene segment was required. A rearrangement counted as productive if the CDR3 had no stop codons and remained in frame with V and J, and every other rearrangement counted as non-productive. Following IMGT convention, CDR3 was defined as the stretch from the second conserved V-encoded cysteine up to the conserved J-encoded phenylalanine. In an earlier analysis of 550 to 650 of the donors, sequences lacking an unambiguous match to a single V gene segment were excluded. An earlier analysis of approximately 590 of the donors classified V segments as functional when productive rearrangements were above 56.7% and as segregating when the standard deviation between donors was above 5%. A statistical classification framework was developed to diagnose cytomegalovirus status using the catalog of TCR beta chain sequences. In a later analysis, V and J genes were assigned by comparing TCR nucleotide sequences against IMGT/GENE-DB human TR gene sequences. Using the TCRdist pipeline, a later analysis assigned CDR3 sequences along with most-parsimonious VDJ recombination scenarios. In a later analysis, each TCR beta chain was defined by its CDR3 amino acid sequence together with its V-gene family, and reads lacking a unique V-gene family were excluded. A later analysis removed 592 highly shared, low-generation-probability nucleotide sequences to deal with suspected cross-contamination and a sequencing artifact. A later analysis calculated a clonal expansion index for each public chain from normalized within-repertoire ranks of inferred template counts. In a later analysis, generation probabilities were computed using a VDJ recombination model fitted to out-of-frame rearrangements, and the results were checked against IGoR. A later analysis scored TCR-TCR, TCR-HLA and TCR-CMV co-occurrence with hypergeometric tests, applying a repertoire-size bias correction to TCR pairs. A later analysis estimated false discovery rates by permuting HLA or CMV assignments 20 times. A later analysis grouped co-occurring TCRs with DBSCAN, adding TCRdist sequence similarity when clustering within HLA-allele-positive subsets. For co-occurrence clustering, repertoires with fewer than 30,000 or more than 120,000 public chains were excluded, along with 4 to 6 repertoires with anomalous nucleotide sharing. TCRdb limited this immuneACCESS table to in-frame rearrangements with V and J called. A share of clones is missing; checked studies link under half to unresolved V genes, and the rest is unexplained. That table is the source of V, J and clone size, and D and trimming were worked out from the DNA. The sample data list approximately 220,000 clones, and roughly 85% of these were observed just once. The ten largest clones capture 1.5% to 2% of the sample.

The CDR3, cysteine through phenylalanine, is 16 amino acids long. CDR3 DNA is the only sequence kept; it has 48 bases, read in frame from the first base. A distance of 16 bases separates the germline ends of V and J, which lose 4 bases and 1 base respectively. CDR1 MDHEN and CDR2 SYDVKM are derived from the germline V gene. The cohort comprised some 700 healthy bone marrow donors. At the time of sampling, every cohort member was nominally healthy, though immune exposures that went unrecorded were likely present. The donor tested CMV seronegative, placing the donor among the 350 or so seronegative members of the cohort. A peripheral blood sample was collected from each donor, and TCR beta sequencing was performed on peripheral blood mononuclear cells. The Qiagen DNeasy Blood Extraction Kit was used to extract genomic DNA from the blood cell samples.

Sequencing input: PBMCs. The sequence links TRBV28 to TRBJ2-5; perhaps TRBD2 is the D gene, with 5 bases matching. The TCR sequence derives from a man aged 18 to 29 in good health and CMV-seronegative. The DNA sequence reads TGTGCCAGCAGTTCTGTGGCGGGTGCTCTCCAAGAGACCCAGTACTTC. Translated, this gives CASSSVAGALQETQYF. The CDR3 plus the reference TRBV28 and TRBJ2-5 genes for the other parts give the full variable domain: DVKVTQSSRYLVKRTGEKVFLECVQDMDHENMFWYRQDPGLGLRLIYFSYDVKMKEKGDIPEGYSVSREKKERFSLILESASTNQTSMYLCASSSVAGALQETQYFGPGTRLLVL.